This T cell receptor (beta chain) is from a study of blood T cell repertoires in COVID-19. Across the study: Donors in the United States, Italy and Spain gave samples during acute or convalescent COVID-19. Nucleic acid was either cDNA or gDNA, and it came from T cells, B-cell-depleted T cells, or PBMCs.

Sequencing was performed with immunoSEQ multiplex PCR; in TCRdb, only in-frame clones are kept and a portion is missing. This repertoire shows about 100,000 clones, 65% to 85% found once; its top ten account for about 4.4%. The source is a man aged 55 to 70 with acute or convalescent COVID-19. The material sequenced was peripheral blood.

DNA of the CDR3: TGTGCCAGCAGCCTACAACTGAACACTGAAGCTTTCTTT. Its protein is CASSLQLNTEAFF. The chain links TRBV14 to TRBJ1-1; D ambiguous. The germline V gene encodes CDR1 SGHDN and CDR2 FVKESK. The CDR3 consists of 13 residues. V was clipped by 4 bases and J by 0 bases, with 6 bases between them.